The following is a T cell receptor (beta chain) sequence with its context. The antigen is undetermined. The data were obtained in a study of T cell responses to AZD1222 COVID-19 vaccine. Study-wide context: Second-dose schedules of about 4 or about 12 weeks were combined. Study-level points and caveats: There were mostly white British donors and more females than males, and clonal diversity was possibly underestimated.

V dropped 3 bases and J dropped 7 bases, with 18 bases sitting between them. CDR1 and CDR2 from the germline V gene are MDHEN and SYDVKM. The CDR3 is 16 amino acids. Method: immunoSEQ multiplex PCR; TCRdb's copy keeps in-frame clones and lacks some. The table includes approximately 170,000 clones, over 75% detected once. The chain joins TRBV28 to TRBJ2-2; no clear D. The input for sequencing was peripheral blood, taken on day 0 of AZD1222 vaccination. This clonotype originated in an adult in good health. The CDR3 region is CASSFPDSRKGGELFF. The CDR3, as DNA: TGTGCCAGCAGTTTTCCTGACTCGCGGAAGGGCGGGGAGCTGTTTTTT. Variable domain in full (rest from reference TRBV28 and TRBJ2-2): DVKVTQSSRYLVKRTGEKVFLECVQDMDHENMFWYRQDPGLGLRLIYFSYDVKMKEKGDIPEGYSVSREKKERFSLILESASTNQTSMYLCASSFPDSRKGGELFFGEGSRLTVL.